This T cell receptor beta chain was identified in a study of T cells in localized non-small cell lung cancer. Trimming stripped 7 bases from V and 4 bases from J, with 7 bases between. The CDR3 has 12 amino acids. Germline CDR1 is MGHDK and CDR2 is SYGVNS. Produced via immunoSEQ multiplex PCR; TCRdb's table is partial and in-frame only. The sample has approximately 26,000 clones, 81% seen once. The chain is built from TRBV25-1 and TRBJ2-2; D not resolved. This receptor was obtained from a man aged 40-75 years with stage III squamous cell lung carcinoma. The material sequenced was peripheral blood, taken before any cancer treatment. The CDR3 here is CASNPSTGELFF. The CDR3 bases are TGTGCCAGCAATCCGAGCACCGGGGAGCTGTTTTTT.